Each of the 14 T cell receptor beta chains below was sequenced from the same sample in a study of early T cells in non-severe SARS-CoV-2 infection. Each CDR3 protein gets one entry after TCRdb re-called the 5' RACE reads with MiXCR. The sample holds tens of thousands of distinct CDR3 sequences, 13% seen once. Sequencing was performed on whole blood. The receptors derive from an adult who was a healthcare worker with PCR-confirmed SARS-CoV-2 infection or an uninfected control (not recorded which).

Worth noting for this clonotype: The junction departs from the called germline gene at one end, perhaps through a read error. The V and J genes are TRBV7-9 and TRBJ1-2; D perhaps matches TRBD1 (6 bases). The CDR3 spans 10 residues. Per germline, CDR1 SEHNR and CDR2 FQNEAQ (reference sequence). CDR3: CASSPGQINF. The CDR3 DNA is TGTGCCAGCAGCCCCGGACAGATTAACTTC.

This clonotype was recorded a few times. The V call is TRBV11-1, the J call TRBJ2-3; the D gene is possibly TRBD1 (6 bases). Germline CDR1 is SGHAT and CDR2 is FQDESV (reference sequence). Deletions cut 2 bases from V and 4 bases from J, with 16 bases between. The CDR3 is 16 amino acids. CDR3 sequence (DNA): TGTGCCAGCAGCTTATATTTCGACAGGTCCGCAGATACGCAGTATTTT. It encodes CASSLYFDRSADTQYF.

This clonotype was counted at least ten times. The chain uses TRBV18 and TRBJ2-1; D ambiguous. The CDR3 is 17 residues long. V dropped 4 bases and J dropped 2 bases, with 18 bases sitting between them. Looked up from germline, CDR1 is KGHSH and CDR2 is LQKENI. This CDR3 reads CASSLNSLAGAYNEQFF. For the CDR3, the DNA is TGTGCCAGCTCACTGAACTCCTTGGCCGGCGCCTACAATGAGCAGTTCTTC.

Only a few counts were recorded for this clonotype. The CDR3 sequence is CASSPPGRADPDTQYF. Here the CDR3 DNA reads TGTGCCAGCTCACCACCGGGCAGAGCCGACCCAGATACGCAGTATTTT. The chain couples TRBV18 to TRBJ2-3; D unresolved. Trimming took 0 bases from V and 4 from J, leaving 14 bases between them. CDR3 length equals 16 residues. CDR1 is KGHSH, CDR2 LQKENI, per germline.

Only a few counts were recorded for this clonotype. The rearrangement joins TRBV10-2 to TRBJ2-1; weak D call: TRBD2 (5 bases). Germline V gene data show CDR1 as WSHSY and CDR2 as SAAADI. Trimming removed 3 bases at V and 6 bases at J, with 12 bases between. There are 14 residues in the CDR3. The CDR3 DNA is TGCGCCAGCAGTGATAGCGCGGGCGTCAATGAGCAGTTCTTC. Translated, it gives CASSDSAGVNEQFF.

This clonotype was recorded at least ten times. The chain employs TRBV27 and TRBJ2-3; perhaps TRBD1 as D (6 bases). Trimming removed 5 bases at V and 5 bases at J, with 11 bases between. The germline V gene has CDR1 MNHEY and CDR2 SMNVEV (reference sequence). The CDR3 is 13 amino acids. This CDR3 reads CASSGSGVDTQYF. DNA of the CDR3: TGTGCCAGCAGTGGGTCAGGGGTAGATACGCAGTATTTT.

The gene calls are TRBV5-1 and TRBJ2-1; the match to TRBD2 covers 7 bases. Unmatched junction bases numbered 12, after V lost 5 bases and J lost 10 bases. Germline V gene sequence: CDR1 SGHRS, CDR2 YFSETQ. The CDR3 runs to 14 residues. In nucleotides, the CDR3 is TGCGCCAGCAGATCGGCGGGAGATGAGGGGGAGCAGTTCTTC. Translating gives CASRSAGDEGEQFF.

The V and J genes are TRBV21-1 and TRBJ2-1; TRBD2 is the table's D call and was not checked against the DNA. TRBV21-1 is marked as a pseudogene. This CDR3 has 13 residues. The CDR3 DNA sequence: TGTGCCAGCGGGAGGGGTTCCTACAATGAGCAGTTCTTC. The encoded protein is CASGRGSYNEQFF.

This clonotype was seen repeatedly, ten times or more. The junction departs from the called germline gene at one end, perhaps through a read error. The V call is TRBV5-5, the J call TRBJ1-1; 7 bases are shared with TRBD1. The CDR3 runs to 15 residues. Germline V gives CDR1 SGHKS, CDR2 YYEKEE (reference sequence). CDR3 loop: CASSWSWDSLSTRHF. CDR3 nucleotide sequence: TGTGCCAGCAGCTGGAGTTGGGACAGTCTCTCCACCCGCCACTTT.

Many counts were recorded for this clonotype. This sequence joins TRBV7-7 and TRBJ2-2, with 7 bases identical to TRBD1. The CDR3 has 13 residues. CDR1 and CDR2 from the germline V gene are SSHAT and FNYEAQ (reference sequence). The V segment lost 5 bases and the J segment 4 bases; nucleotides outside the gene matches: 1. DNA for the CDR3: TGTGCCAGCAGCCCAGGGGGCACCGGGGAGCTGTTTTTT. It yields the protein CASSPGGTGELFF.

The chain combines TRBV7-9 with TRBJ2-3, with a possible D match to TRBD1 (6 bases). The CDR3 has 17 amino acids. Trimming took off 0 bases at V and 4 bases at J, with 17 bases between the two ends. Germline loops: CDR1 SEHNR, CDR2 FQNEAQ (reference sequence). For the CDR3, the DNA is TGTGCCAGCAGCTTAGCCTTGCAGGGGCGCGCCCCAGATACGCAGTATTTT. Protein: CASSLALQGRAPDTQYF.

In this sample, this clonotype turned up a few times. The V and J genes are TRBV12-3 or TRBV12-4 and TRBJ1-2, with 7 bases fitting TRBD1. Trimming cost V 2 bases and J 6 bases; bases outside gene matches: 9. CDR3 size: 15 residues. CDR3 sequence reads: CASSLSPWQGDGYTF. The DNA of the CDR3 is TGTGCCAGCAGTTTAAGTCCCTGGCAGGGGGATGGCTACACCTTC.

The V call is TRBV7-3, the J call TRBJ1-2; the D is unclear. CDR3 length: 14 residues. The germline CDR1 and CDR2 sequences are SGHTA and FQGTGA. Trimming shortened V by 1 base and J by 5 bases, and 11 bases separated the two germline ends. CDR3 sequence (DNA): TGTGCCAGCAGCTTAAGGCCCCTCAGTTATGGCTACACCTTC. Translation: CASSLRPLSYGYTF.

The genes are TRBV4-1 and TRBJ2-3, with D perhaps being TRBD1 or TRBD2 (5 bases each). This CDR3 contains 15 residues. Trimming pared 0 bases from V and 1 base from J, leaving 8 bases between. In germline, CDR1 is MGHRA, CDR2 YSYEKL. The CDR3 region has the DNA TGCGCCAGCAGCCAAGAGGGACGAGGCACAGATACGCAGTATTTT. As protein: CASSQEGRGTDTQYF.